This T cell receptor (beta chain) was captured in a study of cytomegalovirus exposure and HLA in healthy donors. Regarding this clone: Its matching antigen is unknown.

Study-level findings and limits: TCR beta chains numbering more than 150 were designated cytomegalovirus-associated. TCR sequences were mostly rare, though some public TCRs occurred in many donors.

Clones were sequenced by immunoSEQ multiplex PCR, and TCRdb holds only the in-frame ones, with some missing. This table has around 170,000 clones, about 85% appearing once. Germline V gives CDR1 WSHSY, CDR2 SAAADI. CDR3 size: 15 residues. J gave up 9 bases and V 6 bases, and 11 bases lay outside the gene matches. The source of this sequence is a man between 18 and 29 years old in good health and CMV-seropositive. The V and J genes are TRBV10-2 and TRBJ1-6; 7 nucleotides agree with TRBD1. The sequenced sample consisted of PBMCs. The DNA for the CDR3 is TGCGCCAGCAGGGTCGGACAGGCCCTAGGTTCACCCCTCCACTTT. Its protein product is CASRVGQALGSPLHF.